Given below is one T cell receptor beta chain in context. In its sample, this clone was seen a few times. Within one base of it there is no much larger clone, and no base qualities were kept. Distinct nucleotide sequences in the sample also encode this CDR3. The sample belongs to a study of blood T cell repertoires in acute mononucleosis (dated by TCRdb to about 2020). In terms of the full investigation: Convalescent samples were collected 5 to 8 months after the acute presentation, representing the memory response. The mean blood EBV load was approximately 4 log10 genome copies per million B cells in acute infection and approximately 2.4 at convalescence. The study at large found these results: With just a few donors in the cohort, the group averages were based on very few individuals. Because only a fraction of each donor's blood was analyzed, sampling error might partly account for the low clonotype overlap between the acute and convalescent samples. Persistence into convalescence was observed for only about 8.6% of unique acute clonotypes, yet most of the response was made up by these persisting clonotypes, and the remaining acute clonotypes were seemingly replaced by new diverse de novo clonotypes.

Sample time point, as interpreted from the label and publication: convalescence about 6 months (5-8 months) after acute presentation (visit 7). Over primary infection, the study followed CD8 T cell responses to two immunodominant EBV epitopes: BRLF1 109 (YVL-BR) and BMLF1 280 (GLC-BM). Primary EBV infection was indicated by a positive serum heterophile antibody test and EBV viral capsid antigen-specific IgM. Magnetic positive selection (MACS) was first used to enrich total CD8 T cells from PBMCs. A FACSAria III was used to sort live CD3+ CD8+ tetramer+ cells to over 95% purity. A PE-conjugated tetramer loaded with the BMLF1 280-288 peptide was used to sort the cells. At both acute infection and convalescence, EBV epitope-specific CD8 T cells were tetramer-sorted, and the TCR repertoires of those cells were deep-sequenced directly ex vivo. The donors were a few individuals between 18 and 29 years old who had clinical acute infectious mononucleosis along with laboratory evidence of primary EBV infection. Heparinized peripheral blood was collected once when donors presented clinically with mononucleosis symptoms and a second time roughly 6 months afterward. PBMCs were isolated by Ficoll-Paque density gradient centrifugation.

For TCR profiling, total RNA from at least 9,000 sorted tetramer+ CD8 T cells was reverse transcribed into cDNA. PCR with primers that anneal to V and J regions amplified CDR3 regions and added unique molecular identifiers to track templates. TCRalpha and TCRbeta chains were profiled using the immunoSEQ platform, including its sequencing and error-correction standards. Concerning the study's data processing: Clonal copy numbers were corrected for sequencing and PCR errors, and IMGT conventions were followed to define CDR3s. Only productive rearrangements were analyzed, using immunoSEQ Analyzer versions 2.0 and 3.0, with gene-pairing frequencies processed further in Microsoft Excel. V-J pairings were visualized as Circos plots, and CDR3 motifs were found with MEME plus a custom motifSearch program. The OLGA algorithm was used to calculate the probability of generation of TCR sequences. A clonotype seen at both visits was called persistent, a clonotype seen only at the acute visit was called nonpersistent, and a clonotype seen only at convalescence was called de novo. Any amino acid clonotype used by more than one donor was defined as a public TCR. In its TCRdb copy, this immuneACCESS table keeps in-frame sequences only and misses some clones. Where compared with another copy, unresolved V genes explain less than half of these, and the others have no known cause. That table supplies the V and J calls and clone size; D and trimming were determined from the DNA. This sample comprises about 1,700 clones, approximately 25% of them detected only once. Around a quarter of the sample goes to the ten largest clones.

The receptor comes from a woman between 18 and 30 years old with infectious mononucleosis caused by EBV. The source was EBV GLC epitope tetramer+ CD8+ T cells sorted from PBMCs, collected during convalescence from infectious mononucleosis. Read against the paper, the sample's cell subset or site label means: CD8 T cells binding tetramer with EBV BMLF1 280-288 peptide (GLC-BM).

The CDR3 here reads CASSLGQADGYTF. DNA sequence: TGTGCCAGCAGCTTAGGACAGGCAGATGGCTACACCTTC. The chain joins TRBV7-9 to TRBJ1-2, and possibly TRBD1, on 6 matching bases. The germline ends are 9 bases apart after V is trimmed by 1 base and J by 6 bases. The germline V gene encodes CDR1 SEHNR and CDR2 FQNEAQ (reference sequence). The cysteine opens and the phenylalanine closes a CDR3 of 13 amino acids. Of all the DNA, just the CDR3 is kept, 39 bases in frame from base 1.